The rows below give T cell receptor beta chains drawn from one sample of a study of type 1 regulatory T cells. TCRdb recomputed calls from the reads with MiXCR, one row per CDR3 protein. The sample carries about 71,000 distinct CDR3 sequences, around 21% recorded once. Their antigen targets remain unknown. Sample: cultured type 1 regulatory T (Tr1) cells, either the whole culture or a sorted fraction (not recorded which). All receptors derive from a human donor in good health. Each CDR3 is given with its conserved first and last residue. A D gene is named only where the DNA matches it firmly. Expanded clones are given a class, and other clones once, few, many or no size at all.

D gene: TRBD1; V gene: TRBV29-1; J gene: TRBJ1-2; clone size: few; CDR3 DNA: TGCAGCGTCCCCAATAAAGGACAGGGCAACTATGGCTACACCTTC; CDR3 protein: CSVPNKGQGNYGYTF
D gene: -; V gene: TRBV2; J gene: TRBJ1-1; clone size: -; CDR3 DNA: TGTGCCAGCAGGGCGGATCCACGTAACACTGAAGCTTTCTTT; CDR3 protein: CASRADPRNTEAFF
D gene: -; V gene: TRBV5-1; J gene: TRBJ1-2; clone size: -; CDR3 DNA: TGCGCCAGCAGAAGGGACGGCCAGACTCACTATGGCTACACCTTC; CDR3 protein: CASRRDGQTHYGYTF
D gene: -; V gene: TRBV5-1; J gene: TRBJ2-3; clone size: -; CDR3 DNA: TGCGCCAGCAGCTCGATGCAACAGGGAAGCACAGATACGCAGTATTTT; CDR3 protein: CASSSMQQGSTDTQYF
D gene: TRBD1; V gene: TRBV6-5; J gene: TRBJ2-7; clone size: -; CDR3 DNA: TGTGCCAGCAGTTCCCATCCCGGGACAGGGGCCTACGAGCAGTACTTC; CDR3 protein: CASSSHPGTGAYEQYF
D gene: TRBD1; V gene: TRBV5-4; J gene: TRBJ1-2; clone size: -; CDR3 DNA: TGTGCCAGCAGCTTTGACAGGGTAGAAGGCTACACCTTC; CDR3 protein: CASSFDRVEGYTF
D gene: -; V gene: TRBV6-6; J gene: TRBJ1-3; clone size: few; CDR3 DNA: TGTGCCAGCAGCCCTCCGGGCCCTGGAAACACCATATATTTT; CDR3 protein: CASSPPGPGNTIYF
D gene: TRBD2; V gene: TRBV5-1; J gene: TRBJ2-1; clone size: -; CDR3 DNA: TGCGCCAGCAGCTTACCGGGACTAGCGGGAACCAATGAGCAGTTCTTC; CDR3 protein: CASSLPGLAGTNEQFF
D gene: TRBD1; V gene: TRBV25-1; J gene: TRBJ2-2; clone size: -; CDR3 DNA: TGTGCCAGCAGTAAGACAGGGGGATCAGTCGGCGGGGAGCTGTTTTTT; CDR3 protein: CASSKTGGSVGGELFF
D gene: -; V gene: TRBV5-1; J gene: TRBJ2-7; clone size: many; CDR3 DNA: TGCGCCAGCAGCCCGATCGGGGTCCACGAGCAGTACTTC; CDR3 protein: CASSPIGVHEQYF
D gene: TRBD1; V gene: TRBV27; J gene: TRBJ2-7; clone size: few; CDR3 DNA: TGTGCCAGCAGCTCGGGACAGGCCTTTACCTACGAGCAGTACTTC; CDR3 protein: CASSSGQAFTYEQYF
D gene: -; V gene: TRBV6-5; J gene: TRBJ2-5; clone size: few; CDR3 DNA: TGTGCCAGCAGTTACCGGGCCGGGCAAGAGACCCAGTACTTC; CDR3 protein: CASSYRAGQETQYF
D gene: -; V gene: TRBV7-2; J gene: TRBJ1-5; clone size: few; CDR3 DNA: TGTGCCAGCAGCCTCGCGGTATCCTGGGACAATCAGCCCCAGCATTTT; CDR3 protein: CASSLAVSWDNQPQHF
D gene: -; V gene: TRBV7-8; J gene: TRBJ2-5; clone size: -; CDR3 DNA: TGTGCCAGCAGCCCACCAGGGGCCCAAGAGACCCAGTACTTC; CDR3 protein: CASSPPGAQETQYF
D gene: -; V gene: TRBV5-1; J gene: TRBJ2-1; clone size: few; CDR3 DNA: TGCGCCAGCAGCTTGAGCGGGACAACGGGATACAATGAGCAGTTCTTC; CDR3 protein: CASSLSGTTGYNEQFF
D gene: -; V gene: TRBV18; J gene: TRBJ1-1; clone size: many; CDR3 DNA: TGTGCCAGCTCACCAGGTTCAGTGAACACTGAAGCTTTCTTT; CDR3 protein: CASSPGSVNTEAFF
D gene: -; V gene: TRBV5-1; J gene: TRBJ2-1; clone size: few; CDR3 DNA: TGCGCCAGCAGCTTGGCCTTGAGTAACAATGAGCAGTTCTTC; CDR3 protein: CASSLALSNNEQFF
D gene: -; V gene: TRBV12-3/TRBV12-4; J gene: TRBJ1-2; clone size: few; CDR3 DNA: TGTGCCAGCAGCCAGGGGCGGAACACTAACTATGGCTACACCTTC; CDR3 protein: CASSQGRNTNYGYTF
D gene: -; V gene: TRBV27; J gene: TRBJ1-6; clone size: many; CDR3 DNA: TGTGCCAGCAGTTTATCCTCGGGGTCGGGTAATTCACCCCTCCACTTT; CDR3 protein: CASSLSSGSGNSPLHF
D gene: -; V gene: TRBV20-1; J gene: TRBJ1-2; clone size: few; CDR3 DNA: TGCAGTGCTAGGCCCGGCGGAGGGCACTATGGCTACACCTTC; CDR3 protein: CSARPGGGHYGYTF
D gene: TRBD1; V gene: TRBV7-8; J gene: TRBJ2-7; clone size: few; CDR3 DNA: TGTGCCAGCAGCTTAGTGGGGACAGAGACCTACGAGCAGTACTTC; CDR3 protein: CASSLVGTETYEQYF
D gene: TRBD2; V gene: TRBV6-2/TRBV6-3; J gene: TRBJ2-1; clone size: -; CDR3 DNA: TGTGCCAGCAGTTACGGTGGAGCGGGAGAGTTCTTC; CDR3 protein: CASSYGGAGEFF
D gene: TRBD2; V gene: TRBV12-3/TRBV12-4; J gene: TRBJ2-7; clone size: -; CDR3 DNA: TGTGCCAGCAGTTGGCGGGAGGGCCTCGAGCAGTACTTC; CDR3 protein: CASSWREGLEQYF
D gene: -; V gene: TRBV15; J gene: TRBJ2-7; clone size: few; CDR3 DNA: TGTGCCACCAGCAGAGCTAACACGGGTCGGAACGAGCAGTACTTC; CDR3 protein: CATSRANTGRNEQYF
D gene: TRBD2; V gene: TRBV7-2; J gene: TRBJ2-1; clone size: once; CDR3 DNA: TGTGCCAGCAGCTTACCCCGGGGCGGGAGGAACAATGAGCAGTTCTTC; CDR3 protein: CASSLPRGGRNNEQFF
D gene: -; V gene: TRBV20-1; J gene: TRBJ2-3; clone size: many; CDR3 DNA: TGCAGTGCTAGAGTGGTCACAGATACGCAGTATTTT; CDR3 protein: CSARVVTDTQYF
D gene: -; V gene: TRBV11-2; J gene: TRBJ2-5; clone size: few; CDR3 DNA: TGTGCCAGCAGCCACAATCAGGGGCAAGAGACCCAGTACTTC; CDR3 protein: CASSHNQGQETQYF
D gene: -; V gene: TRBV7-9; J gene: TRBJ1-4; clone size: few; CDR3 DNA: TGTGCCAGCAGCTTGGCATCGAGGGAAAAACTGTTTTTT; CDR3 protein: CASSLASREKLFF
D gene: -; V gene: TRBV5-1; J gene: TRBJ1-5; clone size: many; CDR3 DNA: TGCGCCAGCAGCTTGGGAGGGAAAGATCAGCCCCAGCATTTT; CDR3 protein: CASSLGGKDQPQHF
D gene: TRBD2; V gene: TRBV20-1; J gene: TRBJ2-1; clone size: few; CDR3 DNA: TGCAGTGCTGTCAGCGGGAGGGGTTCCTCCAATGAGCAGTTCTTC; CDR3 protein: CSAVSGRGSSNEQFF
D gene: -; V gene: TRBV29-1; J gene: TRBJ2-3; clone size: -; CDR3 DNA: TGCAGCGTTGAAGATAGGGCTCTAGCGACCCCTGGGGATACGCAGTATTTT; CDR3 protein: CSVEDRALATPGDTQYF
D gene: -; V gene: TRBV7-9; J gene: TRBJ1-5; clone size: -; CDR3 DNA: TGTGCCAGCAGCGAGACTGGTTACAATCAGCCCCAGCATTTT; CDR3 protein: CASSETGYNQPQHF
D gene: TRBD1; V gene: TRBV5-1; J gene: TRBJ2-7; clone size: few; CDR3 DNA: TGCGCCAGCAGCGCGGCGGGGACAGGGTTTAGTTTCTACGAGCAGTACTTC; CDR3 protein: CASSAAGTGFSFYEQYF
D gene: TRBD2; V gene: TRBV11-1; J gene: TRBJ2-3; clone size: few; CDR3 DNA: TGTGCCAGCAGTTCTAGCGGGATTTCTTCAGATACGCAGTATTTT; CDR3 protein: CASSSSGISSDTQYF
D gene: -; V gene: TRBV6-1; J gene: TRBJ2-3; clone size: -; CDR3 DNA: TGTGCCAGCAGTGAGGGGGGGGCTAGCGCCCTAAGGACAGATACGCAGTATTTT; CDR3 protein: CASSEGGASALRTDTQYF
D gene: TRBD1; V gene: TRBV28; J gene: TRBJ2-7; clone size: -; CDR3 DNA: TGTGCCAGCAGAACGACAGGGAAGTCCTACGAGCAGTACTTC; CDR3 protein: CASRTTGKSYEQYF
D gene: TRBD2; V gene: TRBV14; J gene: TRBJ2-1; clone size: -; CDR3 DNA: TGTGCCAGCAGCCACGGGAGGACTACCTCTCAGTTCTTC; CDR3 protein: CASSHGRTTSQFF
D gene: -; V gene: TRBV28; J gene: TRBJ2-7; clone size: few; CDR3 DNA: TGTGCCAGTGGCAGAGCCTACGAGCAGTACTTC; CDR3 protein: CASGRAYEQYF
D gene: -; V gene: TRBV28; J gene: TRBJ1-5; clone size: -; CDR3 DNA: TGTGCCAGCAGTTTTGCACAGGGTAGGCAGCCCCAGCATTTT; CDR3 protein: CASSFAQGRQPQHF
D gene: TRBD1; V gene: TRBV5-6; J gene: TRBJ1-2; clone size: -; CDR3 DNA: TGTGCCAGCAGCGACCGGGACAGGGATCCCTTC; CDR3 protein: CASSDRDRDPF
D gene: -; V gene: TRBV18; J gene: TRBJ2-2; clone size: few; CDR3 DNA: TGTGCCAGCTCACCACCCGCCTACACCGGGGAGCTGTTTTTT; CDR3 protein: CASSPPAYTGELFF
D gene: -; V gene: TRBV5-1; J gene: TRBJ2-2; clone size: -; CDR3 DNA: TGCGCCAGCAGCTTGGCGGCCTGGGGCACCGGGGAGCTGTTTTTT; CDR3 protein: CASSLAAWGTGELFF
D gene: TRBD1; V gene: TRBV10-3; J gene: TRBJ2-7; clone size: few; CDR3 DNA: TGTGCCGCAGGGGGGCAGGGGGCCGTCGAGCAGTACTTC; CDR3 protein: CAAGGQGAVEQYF
D gene: -; V gene: TRBV12-2; J gene: TRBJ2-7; clone size: few; CDR3 DNA: TGTGCAAGTCGCTTAGGGCCGCGTTACGAGCAGTACTTC; CDR3 protein: CASRLGPRYEQYF
D gene: -; V gene: TRBV5-1; J gene: TRBJ2-7; clone size: -; CDR3 DNA: TGCGCCAGCAGCTTGGTTGGGGGGCCCTACGAGCAGTACTTC; CDR3 protein: CASSLVGGPYEQYF
D gene: -; V gene: TRBV5-1; J gene: TRBJ2-2; clone size: few; CDR3 DNA: TGCGCCAGCAGTTCGATGTCAACGAACACCGGGGAGCTGTTTTTT; CDR3 protein: CASSSMSTNTGELFF
D gene: -; V gene: TRBV14; J gene: TRBJ1-1; clone size: many; CDR3 DNA: TGTGCCAGCAGTACCCCAAGTGGGACTGAAGCTTTCTTT; CDR3 protein: CASSTPSGTEAFF